The 21 T cell receptor beta chains below come from one sample, sequenced in a study of blood T cell repertoires in COVID-19. Here immunoSEQ multiplex PCR was the method, and the copy in TCRdb shows in-frame clones only, minus some. The table shows under 60,000 clones, with less than 90% occurring only once. Sequenced material: peripheral blood. Receptors were obtained from a human donor in a cohort sampled during active COVID-19.

In nucleotides, the CDR3 is TGTGCCAGCAGCCCGACGGGACAAAATGAGCAGTTCTTC. Its translation: CASSPTGQNEQFF. The chain employs TRBV7-2 and TRBJ2-1, with D maybe TRBD1 (6 bases). The germline CDR1 and CDR2 sequences are SGHTA and FQGNSA. CDR3 length: 13 residues. Trimming took 5 bases from V and 7 from J, leaving 12 bases between them. The complete variable domain, with remaining parts taken from reference TRBV7-2 and TRBJ2-1, reads GAGVSQSPSNKVTEKGKDVELRCDPISGHTALYWYRQSLGQGLEFLIYFQGNSAPDKSGLPSDRFSAERTGGSVSTLTIQRTQQEDSAVYLCASSPTGQNEQFFGPGTRLTVL.

The chain couples TRBV5-1 to TRBJ1-6, with D unclear. Germline-derived CDR1 and CDR2 are SGHRS and YFSETQ. The ends were cut back, 0 bases at V and 9 bases at J, with 7 bases in the middle. The CDR3 loop spans 13 amino acids. CDR3 amino acids: CASSLASRSPLHF. The CDR3 region has the DNA TGCGCCAGCAGCTTGGCCTCTCGTTCACCCCTCCACTTT. Variable domain in full (rest from reference TRBV5-1 and TRBJ1-6): KAGVTQTPRYLIKTRGQQVTLSCSPISGHRSVSWYQQTPGQGLQFLFEYFSETQRNKGNFPGRFSGRQFSNSRSEMNVSTLELGDSALYLCASSLASRSPLHFGNGTRLTVT.

The chain links TRBV24-1 to TRBJ2-3; TRBD2 might be the D (6 bases). CDR1 is KGHDR, CDR2 SFDVKD, per germline. Deletions cut 6 bases from V and 6 bases from J, with 18 bases between. CDR3 length equals 15 residues. Here the CDR3 reads CATSPGLEGKDTQYF. DNA of the CDR3: TGTGCCACCAGTCCCGGCCTGGAGGGAAAGGATACGCAGTATTTT.

The V and J genes are TRBV6-2 or TRBV6-3 and TRBJ2-1; D perhaps matches TRBD2 (6 bases). CDR3 length: 17 residues. The germline gives CDR1 MNHEY, CDR2 SVGEGT. The V and J ends lost 4 bases and 0 bases respectively, with 16 bases between them. CDR3 residues: CASSLWQAGSSYNEQFF. The CDR3 DNA follows: TGTGCCAGCAGTTTATGGCAAGCGGGCAGCTCCTACAATGAGCAGTTCTTC.

This sequence joins TRBV4-1 and TRBJ2-7, with a possible D match to TRBD1 (5 bases). V lost 4 bases and J lost 3, with 10 bases in between. CDR3 size: 13 residues. From germline, CDR1 is MGHRA and CDR2 YSYEKL. As DNA, the CDR3 is TGCGCCAGCAGCCCCCCAGGGTTCTACGAGCAGTACTTC. This gives the protein CASSPPGFYEQYF.

This clone was seen only once. The chain employs TRBV4-2 and TRBJ2-4; D might be TRBD1 (6 bases). CDR1 and CDR2 (germline): LGHNA, YNFKEQ. CDR3 length: 17 amino acids. Trimming took off 5 bases at V and 0 bases at J, with 17 bases between the two ends. Written as DNA, the CDR3 is TGTGCCAGCAGCTCTCACAGACAGGTTCTAGCCAAAAACATTCAGTACTTC. Translated: CASSSHRQVLAKNIQYF.

The chain has TRBV2 and TRBJ2-6; D unresolved. CDR3 length: 17 amino acids. Germline assignment: CDR1 SNHLY and CDR2 FYNNEI. With 6 bases removed from V and 1 base from J, the gap between germline ends came to 16 bases. CDR3 sequence: CASSPPGRFSGANVLTF. CDR3 DNA sequence: TGTGCCAGCAGCCCCCCGGGTAGGTTTTCTGGGGCCAACGTCCTGACTTTC.

The rearrangement joins TRBV6-1 to TRBJ1-2, with 10 bases lining up with TRBD1. Germline values: CDR1 MNHNS, CDR2 SASEGT. The J segment lost 4 bases and the V segment lost 3 bases, leaving 5 bases of the junction unmatched. This CDR3 contains 15 residues. CDR3 in DNA: TGTGCCAGCAGTGACGCGACAGGGGGCAGCTATGGCTACACCTTC. This sequence encodes CASSDATGGSYGYTF.

The V call is TRBV5-1, the J call TRBJ1-2; no clear D gene. Trimming stripped 5 bases from V and 3 bases from J, with 14 bases between. This CDR3 region has 14 residues. CDR1 SGHRS and CDR2 YFSETQ come from the germline V gene. The CDR3 spells CASSSDTGDYGYTF. CDR3 in DNA: TGCGCCAGCAGTTCTGACACCGGGGACTATGGCTACACCTTC.

In its sample, this clone is medium-sized. The chain is built from TRBV9 and TRBJ2-7, with 7 bases aligning to TRBD1. The CDR3 loop spans 16 amino acids. The junction had 9 bases not matched to a gene; V was cut back by 1 base and J by 2 bases. Germline values: CDR1 SGDLS, CDR2 YYNGEE. DNA for the CDR3: TGTGCCAGCAGCGTAAGTGCGCAGGGGGATCCCTACGAGCAGTACTTC. Translating it yields CASSVSAQGDPYEQYF.

This sequence joins TRBV5-1 and TRBJ1-2, with 7 bases matching TRBD1. V lost 0 bases to trimming and J lost 4 bases; unmatched junction nucleotides: 6. Germline CDR1 SGHRS, CDR2 YFSETQ. There are 15 residues in the CDR3. The CDR3 is CASSLAGTAGYGYTF. CDR3 coding DNA: TGCGCCAGCAGCTTGGCCGGGACAGCCGGCTATGGCTACACCTTC.

The gene calls are TRBV4-2 and TRBJ2-7, with D tentatively TRBD1 (6 bases). Between the trimmed V and J ends, which lost 0 bases and 3 bases, there was a span of 21 bases. Germline V gene sequence: CDR1 LGHNA, CDR2 YNFKEQ. This CDR3 has 18 amino acids. CDR3 coding DNA: TGTGCCAGCAGCCAAGATACAGGGTTCTTGACGACGTTCTACGAGCAGTACTTC. Translating it yields CASSQDTGFLTTFYEQYF.

J is TRBJ2-2 and V is TRBV15; 11 bases agree with TRBD2. The ends lost 4 bases at V and 3 bases at J; junction bases unmatched: 1. Germline values: CDR1 LNHNV, CDR2 YYDKDF (reference sequence). The CDR3 has 15 residues. CDR3 sequence (DNA): TGTGCCACCAGCATGACTAGCGGGGACACCGGGGAGCTGTTTTTT. Its translation: CATSMTSGDTGELFF. Full variable domain (rest looked up from reference TRBV15 and TRBJ2-2): DAMVIQNPRYQVTQFGKPVTLSCSQTLNHNVMYWYQQKSSQAPKLLFHYYDKDFNNEADTPDNFQSRRPNTSFCFLDIRSPGLGDTAMYLCATSMTSGDTGELFFGEGSRLTVL.

This clone was observed once. The chain links TRBV19 to TRBJ1-1; possibly TRBD1 for D (6 bases). Trimming pared 6 bases from V and 0 bases from J, leaving 14 bases between. The CDR3 has 15 amino acids. Germline V gene sequence: CDR1 LNHDA, CDR2 SQIVND (reference sequence). CDR3 bases: TGTGCCAGTAGGGTAACAGGGACCATGAACACTGAAGCTTTCTTT. It translates to CASRVTGTMNTEAFF.

CDR3 in amino acids: CATSRGQGAYGANVLTF. In nucleotides, the CDR3 is TGTGCCACCAGCAGGGGACAGGGGGCATATGGGGCCAACGTCCTGACTTTC. The V and J genes are TRBV15 and TRBJ2-6; 12 positions match TRBD1. The length of the CDR3 is 17 residues. With V trimmed by 3 bases and J by 3 bases, 3 bases remained unmatched. The germline V gene encodes CDR1 LNHNV and CDR2 YYDKDF (reference sequence).

V usage is TRBV9 and J usage is TRBJ1-5; TRBD1 matches 7 bases. J gave up 1 base and V 2 bases, and 3 bases lay outside the gene matches. Per germline, CDR1 SGDLS and CDR2 YYNGEE. This CDR3 comprises 15 residues. CDR3 in amino acids: CASSVTGQSNQPQHF. CDR3 coding DNA: TGTGCCAGCAGCGTTACGGGACAGAGCAATCAGCCCCAGCATTTT.

The chain recombines TRBV6-5 with TRBJ2-7; 15 bases align to TRBD2. With 5 bases clipped from V and 4 bases from J, the junction kept 3 bases outside the gene matches. The length of the CDR3 is 15 residues. Germline values: CDR1 MNHEY, CDR2 SVGAGI. The CDR3 loop reads CASSRGLAGGYEQYF. CDR3 nucleotide sequence: TGTGCCAGCAGTAGGGGACTAGCGGGAGGATACGAGCAGTACTTC.

This chain connects TRBV18 to TRBJ2-7; 10 bases agree with TRBD1. The CDR3 totals 14 residues. Germline CDR1 is KGHSH and CDR2 is LQKENI. Trimming at V came to 2 bases and at J to 6 bases, leaving 4 bases not matched to a gene. In DNA, the CDR3 is TGTGCCAGCTCACCAGGGACAGGGGTGATCGAGCAGTACTTC. It encodes CASSPGTGVIEQYF.

This clone showed up just a few times. This chain connects TRBV3-1 (or the pseudogene TRBV3-2) to TRBJ1-1, with D uncertain. CDR3 length equals 13 residues. CDR1 is LGHDT, CDR2 YNNKEL, per germline (reference sequence). V was pared by 2 bases and J by 0 bases, with 4 bases between. CDR3 sequence: CASSQQVNTEAFF. In DNA form, the CDR3 reads TGTGCCAGCAGCCAACAGGTGAACACTGAAGCTTTCTTT.

This chain links TRBV5-4 with TRBJ2-5, with D possibly TRBD2 on 6 matching bases. Germline V gene data show CDR1 as SGHNT and CDR2 as YYREEE (reference sequence). CDR3 length: 14 amino acids. The germline V and J ends were trimmed by 4 bases and 2 bases, with 12 bases remaining between them. CDR3 amino acids: CASSGSGPQETQYF. CDR3 nucleotides: TGTGCCAGCAGCGGAAGCGGGCCTCAAGAGACCCAGTACTTC.

This clone was observed a handful of times. V is TRBV7-8 and J is TRBJ2-3; 7 positions match TRBD2. The CDR3 extends over 17 amino acids. The junction had 13 bases not matched to a gene; V was cut back by 3 bases and J by 4 bases. Germline V CDR1 and CDR2: SGHVS, FQNEAQ. Written as DNA, the CDR3 is TGTGCCAGCAGCTTTTATCTAGCGGAGCCTAGGGCAGATACGCAGTATTTT. It encodes CASSFYLAEPRADTQYF.